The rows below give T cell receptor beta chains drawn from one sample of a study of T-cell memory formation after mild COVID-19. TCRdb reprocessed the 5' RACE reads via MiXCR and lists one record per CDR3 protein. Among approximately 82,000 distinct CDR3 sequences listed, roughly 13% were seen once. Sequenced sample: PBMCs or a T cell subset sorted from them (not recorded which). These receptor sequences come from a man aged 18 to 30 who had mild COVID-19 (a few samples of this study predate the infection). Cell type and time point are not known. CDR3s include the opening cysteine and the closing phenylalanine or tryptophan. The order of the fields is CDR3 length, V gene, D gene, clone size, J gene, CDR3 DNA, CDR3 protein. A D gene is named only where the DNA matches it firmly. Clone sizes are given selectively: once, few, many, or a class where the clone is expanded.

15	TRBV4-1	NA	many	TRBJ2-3	TGCGCCAGCAGCCAAGTTAGCGAGGGCACAGATACGCAGTATTTT	CASSQVSEGTDTQYF
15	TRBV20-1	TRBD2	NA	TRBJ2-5	TGCAGTGCTAGGTCTAGCGGGGGGGCCCGGGAGACCCAGTACTTC	CSARSSGGARETQYF
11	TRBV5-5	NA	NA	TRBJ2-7	TGTGCCAGCGGGCGGTTCTACGAGCAGTACTTC	CASGRFYEQYF
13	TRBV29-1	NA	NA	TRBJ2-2	TGCAGCGTTGTTGGGGCGGTCACCGGGGAGCTGTTTTTT	CSVVGAVTGELFF
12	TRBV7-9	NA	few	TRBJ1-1	TGTGCCGGCAGATTGATGAACACTGAAGCTTTCTTT	CAGRLMNTEAFF
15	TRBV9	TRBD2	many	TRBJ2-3	TGTGCCAGCACCCCGGGGGGGGCAATCACAGATACGCAGTATTTT	CASTPGGAITDTQYF
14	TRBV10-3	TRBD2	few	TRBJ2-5	TGTGCCACATTGGGAACTAGCGGCCAAGAGACCCAGTACTTC	CATLGTSGQETQYF
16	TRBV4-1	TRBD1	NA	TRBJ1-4	TGCGCCAGCAGCCGAGGACAGGGAGGGACTAATGAAAAACTGTTTTTT	CASSRGQGGTNEKLFF
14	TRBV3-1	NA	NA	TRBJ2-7	TGTGCCAGCAGCCATGAGACAGGCCTTGCCGAGCAGTACTTC	CASSHETGLAEQYF
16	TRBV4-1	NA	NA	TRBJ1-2	TGCGCCAGCAGCCAAAGTAAGGGTGAAGCTCCTTATGGCTACACCTTC	CASSQSKGEAPYGYTF
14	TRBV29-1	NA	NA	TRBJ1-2	TGCAGCGTTGAAGATAAGGGAGGGGGCTATGGCTACACCTTC	CSVEDKGGGYGYTF
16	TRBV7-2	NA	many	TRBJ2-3	TGTGCCAGCAGCTTAGTCGTCGGGGGGCGCACAGATACGCAGTATTTT	CASSLVVGGRTDTQYF
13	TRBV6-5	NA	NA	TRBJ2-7	TGTGCCAGCAGTTACAAACAGATAGACGAGCAGTACTTC	CASSYKQIDEQYF
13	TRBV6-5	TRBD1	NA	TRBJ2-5	TGTGCCAGCAGAACCGGGACAGGGCTACACCAGTACTTC	CASRTGTGLHQYF
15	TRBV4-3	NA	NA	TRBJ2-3	TGCGCCAGCAGCCAAGAGCAGGCCCAACCAGATACGCAGTATTTT	CASSQEQAQPDTQYF
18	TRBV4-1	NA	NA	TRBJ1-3	TGCGCCAGCAGCCAAGATGTTGTCCGGGGGGCGGCTAAAAACACCATATATTTT	CASSQDVVRGAAKNTIYF
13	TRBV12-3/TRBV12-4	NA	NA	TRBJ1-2	TGTGCCAGCAGCCCTGGACCCAACTATGGCTACACCTTC	CASSPGPNYGYTF
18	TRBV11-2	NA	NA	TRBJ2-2	TGTGCCAGCAGCTTTATAATAGACAATATCGCGAACACCGGGGAGCTGTTTTTT	CASSFIIDNIANTGELFF
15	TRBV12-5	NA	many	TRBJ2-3	TGTGCTAGTGGTTTGGGCAGTCTGTCGACAGATACGCAGTATTTT	CASGLGSLSTDTQYF
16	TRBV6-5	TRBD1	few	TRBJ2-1	TGTGCCAGCAGCAGGGGACAGGGAGGGATATACAATGAGCAGTTCTTC	CASSRGQGGIYNEQFF
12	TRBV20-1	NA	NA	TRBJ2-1	TGCAGTGCCCGGGACCTGGGCAATGAGCAGTTCTTC	CSARDLGNEQFF
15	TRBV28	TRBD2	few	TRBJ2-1	TGTGCCAGCAGCCCCGAGCGGGGGGGGTTCGATGAGCAGTTCTTC	CASSPERGGFDEQFF
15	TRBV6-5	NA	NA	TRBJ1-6	TGTGCCAGCAGCCCTCGGAGGGCCTATAATTCACCCCTCCACTTT	CASSPRRAYNSPLHF
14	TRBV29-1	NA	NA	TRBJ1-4	TGCAGCGTTGTAAAGGCAGGGCTAAATGAAAAACTGTTTTTT	CSVVKAGLNEKLFF
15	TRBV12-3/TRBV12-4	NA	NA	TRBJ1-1	TGTGCCAGCAGTTTGATGGTAGGGCGGGACACTGAAGCTTTCTTT	CASSLMVGRDTEAFF
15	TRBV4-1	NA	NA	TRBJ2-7	TGCGCCAGCAGCCAAGTTGGCACCTCCACCTACGAGCAGTACTTC	CASSQVGTSTYEQYF
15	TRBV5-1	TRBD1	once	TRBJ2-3	TGCGCCAGCAGCTTGTCGACAGGGGTTGGCGATACGCAGTATTTT	CASSLSTGVGDTQYF
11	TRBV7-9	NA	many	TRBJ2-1	TGTGCCAGCAGAAGGGACAATGAGCAGTTCTTC	CASRRDNEQFF
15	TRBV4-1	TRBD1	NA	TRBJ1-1	TGCGCCAGCAGCTACGACCCGACAGGGATAACTGAAGCTTTCTTT	CASSYDPTGITEAFF
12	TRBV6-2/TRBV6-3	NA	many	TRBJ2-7	TGTGCCAGCAACCAAGGGAGCTACGAGCAGTACTTC	CASNQGSYEQYF
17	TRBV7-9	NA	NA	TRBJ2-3	TGTGCCAGCAGCTTAAAGCAGGGCCCTTTCCACACAGATACGCAGTATTTT	CASSLKQGPFHTDTQYF
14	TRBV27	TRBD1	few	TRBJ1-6	TGTGCCAGCAGATCAGGGGGCGGGGGTTCACCCCTCCACTTT	CASRSGGGGSPLHF
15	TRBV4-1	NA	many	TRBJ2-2	TGCGCCAGCAGCCTGGGCAGGGCGAACACCGGGGAGCTGTTTTTT	CASSLGRANTGELFF
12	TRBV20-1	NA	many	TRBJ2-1	TGCAGTGCTAGAGATAAGCTTCCCGAGCAGTTCTTC	CSARDKLPEQFF
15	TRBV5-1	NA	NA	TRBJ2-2	TGCGCCAGCAGCTTGCGGCGGGCGAACACCGGGGAGCTGTTTTTT	CASSLRRANTGELFF
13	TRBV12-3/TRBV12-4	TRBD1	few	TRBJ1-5	TGTGCCAGCAGTGAACAGGGGGCGAGGCCCCAGCATTTT	CASSEQGARPQHF
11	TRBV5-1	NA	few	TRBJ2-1	TGCGCCAGCAGCTTCTTGCATGAGCAGTTCTTC	CASSFLHEQFF
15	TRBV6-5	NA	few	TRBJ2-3	TGTGCCAGCAGTTACGGTGGGGGTTACACAGATACGCAGTATTTT	CASSYGGGYTDTQYF
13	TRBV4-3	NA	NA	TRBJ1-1	TGCGCCAGCAGCCAAGGTCTGGGGCTTGAAGCTTTCTTT	CASSQGLGLEAFF
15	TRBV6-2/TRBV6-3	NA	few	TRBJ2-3	TGTGCCAGCAGTAGAGGGGGATATAGCACAGATACGCAGTATTTT	CASSRGGYSTDTQYF
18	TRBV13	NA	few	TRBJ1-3	TGTGCCAGCAGCTTATTTCCGGTCGCGGGATTCTCTGGAAACACCATATATTTT	CASSLFPVAGFSGNTIYF
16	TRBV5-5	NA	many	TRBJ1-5	TGTGCCAGCAGCGCCGGGACAAGTTATAGCAATCAGCCCCAGCATTTT	CASSAGTSYSNQPQHF
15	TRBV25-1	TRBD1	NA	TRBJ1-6	TGTGCCAGCAGTGAAGCGGGACAGCCAAGTTCACCCCTCCACTTT	CASSEAGQPSSPLHF
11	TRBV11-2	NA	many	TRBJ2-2	TGTGCCAGCAGCCCTCCCGGGGAGCTGTTTTTT	CASSPPGELFF
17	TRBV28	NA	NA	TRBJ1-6	TGTGCCAGCAGTTTAGGCAGGGAGGATCCCCCCGATGCACCCCTCCACTTT	CASSLGREDPPDAPLHF
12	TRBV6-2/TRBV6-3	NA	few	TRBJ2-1	TGTGCCAGCAGTTACGAGGGCAGTGAGCAGTTCTTC	CASSYEGSEQFF
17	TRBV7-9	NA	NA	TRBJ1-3	TGTGCCAGCAGCAACTCAGGGCCCTCACTCCCTGGAAACACCATATATTTT	CASSNSGPSLPGNTIYF
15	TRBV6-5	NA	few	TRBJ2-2	TGTGCCAGCAGTTACTCGGGCAGAGGCACCGGGGAGCTGTTTTTT	CASSYSGRGTGELFF
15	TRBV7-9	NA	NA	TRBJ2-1	TGTGCCAGCAGCTTAACCGCAGGGGTATACAATGAGCAGTTCTTC	CASSLTAGVYNEQFF
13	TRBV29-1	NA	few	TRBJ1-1	TGCAGCGTTGAGAGCATCCAGAACACTGAAGCTTTCTTT	CSVESIQNTEAFF
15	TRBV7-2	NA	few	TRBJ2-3	TGTGCCAGCAGCCCAGGGGTTTTGGGCACAGATACGCAGTATTTT	CASSPGVLGTDTQYF
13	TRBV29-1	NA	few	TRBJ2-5	TGCAGCGTTGTAACAGCCTCCCGCGAGACCCAGTACTTC	CSVVTASRETQYF
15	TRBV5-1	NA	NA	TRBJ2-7	TGCGCCAGCAGCGTCACACAGGATTTCTCCTACGAGCAGTACTTC	CASSVTQDFSYEQYF
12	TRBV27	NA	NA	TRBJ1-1	TGTGCCAGCAGTCTTCAGGGTCGGACGGCTTTCTTT	CASSLQGRTAFF
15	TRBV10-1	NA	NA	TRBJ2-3	TGCGCCAGCTGCCCCGGTAGCGGTCTCACAGATACGCAGTATTTT	CASCPGSGLTDTQYF
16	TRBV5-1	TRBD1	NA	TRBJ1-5	TGCGCCAGCAGCGCGGGACAGGGGGGTTTCAATCAGCCCCAGCATTTT	CASSAGQGGFNQPQHF
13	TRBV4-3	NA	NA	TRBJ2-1	TGCGCCAGCAGCCAAGTCGGGTGGAATGAGCAGTTCTTC	CASSQVGWNEQFF
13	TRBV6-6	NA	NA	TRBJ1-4	TGTGCCAGCAGTTACTCCGGGGATGAAAAACTGTTTTTT	CASSYSGDEKLFF
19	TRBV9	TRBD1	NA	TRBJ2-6	TGTGCCAGCAGCCTCCAGAGACAGGGGGCGATGGCTGGGGCCAACGTCCTGACTTTC	CASSLQRQGAMAGANVLTF